This entry features one T cell receptor beta chain sequence. The antigen is unknown. This CDR3 is built from 13 residues. Germline CDR1 MDHEN, CDR2 SYDVKM. V lost 3 bases, J lost 3 bases, and 6 bases lay in between. This entry comes from a study of cytomegalovirus exposure and HLA in healthy donors. Overall study results and limits: Analysis performed later found roughly 17,000 TCR beta sequences associated with HLA alleles at 0.05 false discovery rate.

13 Jbeta primers and 60 Vbeta primers were used for the PCR. Generated by immunoSEQ multiplex PCR, the TCRdb table keeps only in-frame clones and is missing some. The sample lists 150,000 to 250,000 clones, almost 85% occurring once. The chain links TRBV28 to TRBJ2-1; no definite D call. The sequenced sample consisted of PBMCs. This sequence was found in a woman between 50 and 59 years old in good health and CMV-seronegative. The CDR3 region has the DNA TGTGCCAGCAGTTTGCGGATCTACAATGAGCAGTTCTTC. Translation gives CASSLRIYNEQFF.